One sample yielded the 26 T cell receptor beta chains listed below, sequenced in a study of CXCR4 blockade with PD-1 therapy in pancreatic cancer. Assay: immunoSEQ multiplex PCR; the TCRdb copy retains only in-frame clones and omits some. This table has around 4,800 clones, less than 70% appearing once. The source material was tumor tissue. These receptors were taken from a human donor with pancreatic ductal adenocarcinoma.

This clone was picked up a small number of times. CDR3 in DNA: TGTGCCAGCAGCCAGACCGGGACGGACTCCTACAATGAGCAGTTCTTC. This translates into CASSQTGTDSYNEQFF. The chain uses TRBV9 and TRBJ2-1, with D perhaps given as TRBD1 or TRBD2 (5 bases each). Germline loops: CDR1 SGDLS, CDR2 YYNGEE. V lost 4 bases to trimming and J lost 0 bases, with 14 bases between them. This CDR3 contains 16 residues.

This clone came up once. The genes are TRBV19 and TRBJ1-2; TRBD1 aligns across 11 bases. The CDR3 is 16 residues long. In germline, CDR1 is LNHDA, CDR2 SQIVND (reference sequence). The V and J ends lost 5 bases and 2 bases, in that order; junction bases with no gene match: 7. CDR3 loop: CASSSRDRGGNYGYTF. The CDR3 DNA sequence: TGTGCCAGTAGTTCCCGGGACAGGGGGGGGAACTATGGCTACACCTTC.

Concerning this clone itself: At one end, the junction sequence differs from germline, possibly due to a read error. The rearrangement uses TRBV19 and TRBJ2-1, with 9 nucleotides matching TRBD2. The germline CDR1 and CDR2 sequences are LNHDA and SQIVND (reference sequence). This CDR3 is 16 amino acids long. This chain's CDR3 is CTSSIIKTSGYNEQFF. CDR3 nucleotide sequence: TGTACCAGTAGTATAATTAAAACTAGCGGGTACAATGAGCAGTTCTTC.

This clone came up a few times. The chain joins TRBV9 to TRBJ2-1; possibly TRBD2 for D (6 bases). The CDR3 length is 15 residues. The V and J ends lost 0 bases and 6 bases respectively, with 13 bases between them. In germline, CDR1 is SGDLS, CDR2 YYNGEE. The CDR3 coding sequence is TGTGCCAGCAGCGTAGAGGAGGGTAACTTCAATGAGCAGTTCTTC. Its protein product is CASSVEEGNFNEQFF.

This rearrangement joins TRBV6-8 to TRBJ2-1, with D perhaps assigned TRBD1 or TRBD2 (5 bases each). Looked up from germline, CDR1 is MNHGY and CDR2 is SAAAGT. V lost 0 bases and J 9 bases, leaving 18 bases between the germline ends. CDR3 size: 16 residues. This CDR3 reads CASSYSGTARGAEQFF. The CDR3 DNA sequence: TGTGCCAGCAGTTACTCCGGGACCGCCCGCGGAGCTGAGCAGTTCTTC.

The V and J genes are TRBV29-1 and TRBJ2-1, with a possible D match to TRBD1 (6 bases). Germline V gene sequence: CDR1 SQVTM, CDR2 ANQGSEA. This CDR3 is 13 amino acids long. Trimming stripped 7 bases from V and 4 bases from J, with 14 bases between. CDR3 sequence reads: CSGTDRNYNEQFF. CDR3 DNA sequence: TGCAGCGGGACAGACAGGAATTACAATGAGCAGTTCTTC.

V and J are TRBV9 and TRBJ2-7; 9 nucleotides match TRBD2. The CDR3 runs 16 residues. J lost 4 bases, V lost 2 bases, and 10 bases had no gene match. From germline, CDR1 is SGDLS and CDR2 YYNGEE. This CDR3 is CASSVGGRAGNYEQYF. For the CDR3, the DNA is TGTGCCAGCAGCGTCGGCGGGAGGGCCGGGAATTACGAGCAGTACTTC.

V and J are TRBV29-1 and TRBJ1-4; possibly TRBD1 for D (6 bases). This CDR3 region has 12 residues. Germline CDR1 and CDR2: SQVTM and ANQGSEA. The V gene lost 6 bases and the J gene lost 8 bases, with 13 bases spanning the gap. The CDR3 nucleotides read TGCAGCGTGGGGGGGGCGTACGAAAAACTGTTTTTT. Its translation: CSVGGAYEKLFF.

The CDR3 protein is CATSRIAGGYNEQFF. CDR3 DNA sequence: TGTGCCACCAGCAGAATTGCGGGAGGCTACAATGAGCAGTTCTTC. The chain couples TRBV15 to TRBJ2-1; 8 bases agree with TRBD2. Germline values: CDR1 LNHNV, CDR2 YYDKDF (reference sequence). The CDR3 length is 15 residues. The V gene end was trimmed by 2 bases and the J gene end by 3 bases; junction bases not matched to a gene: 3.

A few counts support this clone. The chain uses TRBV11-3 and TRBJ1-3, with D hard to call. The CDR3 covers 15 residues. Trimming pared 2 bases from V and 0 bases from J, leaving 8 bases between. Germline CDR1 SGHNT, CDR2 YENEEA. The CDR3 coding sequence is TGTGCCAGCAGCTTAACGGCCGGCTCTGGAAACACCATATATTTT. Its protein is CASSLTAGSGNTIYF.

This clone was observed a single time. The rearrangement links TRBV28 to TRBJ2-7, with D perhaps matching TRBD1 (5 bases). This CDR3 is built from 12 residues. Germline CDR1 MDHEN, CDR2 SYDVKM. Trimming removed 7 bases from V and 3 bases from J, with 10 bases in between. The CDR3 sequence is CASIGHGYEQYF. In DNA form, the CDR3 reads TGTGCCAGCATAGGACACGGCTACGAGCAGTACTTC.

CDR3: CASSRNTGLGTEAFF. CDR3 DNA sequence: TGTGCCAGTAGTAGGAACACAGGGCTGGGGACTGAAGCTTTCTTT. V and J are TRBV19 and TRBJ1-1; possible D gene TRBD1, 6 bases. CDR1 is LNHDA, CDR2 SQIVND, per germline (reference sequence). Trimming removed 4 bases from V and 5 bases from J, with 17 bases in between. The CDR3 spans 15 residues.

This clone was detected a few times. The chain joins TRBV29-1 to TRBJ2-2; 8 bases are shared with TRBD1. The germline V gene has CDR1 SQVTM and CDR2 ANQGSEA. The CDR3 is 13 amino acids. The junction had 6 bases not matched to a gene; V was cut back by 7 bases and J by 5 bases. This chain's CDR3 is CSAQTGETGELFF. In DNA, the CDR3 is TGCAGCGCTCAGACAGGGGAAACCGGGGAGCTGTTTTTT.

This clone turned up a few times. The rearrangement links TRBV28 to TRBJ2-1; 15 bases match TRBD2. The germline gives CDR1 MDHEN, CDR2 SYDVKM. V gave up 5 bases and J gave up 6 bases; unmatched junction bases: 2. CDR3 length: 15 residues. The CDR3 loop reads CASSRTSGRANEQFF. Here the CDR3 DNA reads TGTGCCAGCAGTCGGACTAGCGGGAGGGCCAATGAGCAGTTCTTC.

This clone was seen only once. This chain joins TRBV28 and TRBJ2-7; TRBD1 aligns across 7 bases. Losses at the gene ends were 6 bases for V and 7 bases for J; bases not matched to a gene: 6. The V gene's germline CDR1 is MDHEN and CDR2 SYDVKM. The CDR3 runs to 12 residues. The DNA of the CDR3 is TGTGCCAGCAGGGTAGGGGGCAGGGAGCAGTACTTC. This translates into CASRVGGREQYF. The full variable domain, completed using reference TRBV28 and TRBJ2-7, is DVKVTQSSRYLVKRTGEKVFLECVQDMDHENMFWYRQDPGLGLRLIYFSYDVKMKEKGDIPEGYSVSREKKERFSLILESASTNQTSMYLCASRVGGREQYFGPGTRLTVT.

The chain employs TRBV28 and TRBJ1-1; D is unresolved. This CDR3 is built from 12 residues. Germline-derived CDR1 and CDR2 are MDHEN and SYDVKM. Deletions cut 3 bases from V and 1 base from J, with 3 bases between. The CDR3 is CASSLKNTEAFF. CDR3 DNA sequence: TGTGCCAGCAGTTTGAAGAACACTGAAGCTTTCTTT.

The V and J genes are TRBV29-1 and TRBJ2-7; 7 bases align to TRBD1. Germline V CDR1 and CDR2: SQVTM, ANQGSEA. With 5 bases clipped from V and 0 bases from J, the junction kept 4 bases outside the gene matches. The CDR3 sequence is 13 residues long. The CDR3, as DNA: TGCAGCGTTCCCGGGACAGTCTCCTACGAGCAGTACTTC. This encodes CSVPGTVSYEQYF.

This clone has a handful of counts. The CDR3 protein is CASRPFSGANVLTF. The CDR3 region has the DNA TGTGCCAGCAGACCCTTCTCTGGGGCCAACGTCCTGACTTTC. The chain links TRBV6-8 to TRBJ2-6; D unclear. V lost 6 bases, J lost 0 bases, and 6 bases lay in between. The CDR3 sequence is 14 residues long. In germline, CDR1 is MNHGY, CDR2 SAAAGT.

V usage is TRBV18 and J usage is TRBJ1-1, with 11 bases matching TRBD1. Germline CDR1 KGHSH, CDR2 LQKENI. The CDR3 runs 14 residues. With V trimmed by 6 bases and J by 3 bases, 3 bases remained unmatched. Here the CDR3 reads CASSDRGRDTEAFF. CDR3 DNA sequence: TGTGCCAGCTCGGACAGGGGGCGGGACACTGAAGCTTTCTTT.

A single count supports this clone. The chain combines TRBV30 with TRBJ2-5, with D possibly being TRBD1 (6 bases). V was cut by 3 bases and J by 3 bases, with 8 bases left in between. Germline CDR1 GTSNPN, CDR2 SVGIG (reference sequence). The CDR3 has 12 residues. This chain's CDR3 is CAWSPGEETQYF. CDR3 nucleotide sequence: TGTGCCTGGAGCCCAGGGGAAGAGACCCAGTACTTC. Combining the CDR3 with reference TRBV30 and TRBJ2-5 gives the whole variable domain SQTIHQWPATLVQPVGSPLSLECTVEGTSNPNLYWYRQAAGRGLQLLFYSVGIGQISSEVPQNLSASRPQDRQFILSSKKLLLSDSGFYLCAWSPGEETQYFGPGTRLLVL.

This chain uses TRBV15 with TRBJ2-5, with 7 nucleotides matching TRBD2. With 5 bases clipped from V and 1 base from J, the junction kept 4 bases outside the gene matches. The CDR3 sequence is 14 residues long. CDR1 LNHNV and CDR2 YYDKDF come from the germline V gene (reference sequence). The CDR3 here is CATSPGGVQETQYF. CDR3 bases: TGTGCCACCAGCCCTGGGGGGGTCCAAGAGACCCAGTACTTC.

The CDR3 sequence: CATSREGTAGLFALHF. CDR3 nucleotide sequence: TGTGCCACCAGCAGAGAGGGGACCGCCGGTCTCTTCGCCCTCCACTTT. The chain links TRBV15 to TRBJ1-6; perhaps TRBD1 as D (5 bases). The CDR3 loop spans 16 amino acids. V dropped 0 bases and J dropped 14 bases, with 20 bases sitting between them. Per the germline V gene, CDR1 is LNHNV and CDR2 is YYDKDF (reference sequence).

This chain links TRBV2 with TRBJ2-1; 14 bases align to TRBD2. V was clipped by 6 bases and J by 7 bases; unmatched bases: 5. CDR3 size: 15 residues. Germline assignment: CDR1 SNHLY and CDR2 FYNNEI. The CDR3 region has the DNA TGTGCCAGCAGCACCGGGACTAGCGGGAGAAATGAGCAGTTCTTC. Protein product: CASSTGTSGRNEQFF. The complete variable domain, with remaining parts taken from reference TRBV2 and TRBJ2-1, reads EPEVTQTPSHQVTQMGQEVILRCVPISNHLYFYWYRQILGQKVEFLVSFYNNEISEKSEIFDDQFSVERPDGSNFTLKIRSTKLEDSAMYFCASSTGTSGRNEQFFGPGTRLTVL.

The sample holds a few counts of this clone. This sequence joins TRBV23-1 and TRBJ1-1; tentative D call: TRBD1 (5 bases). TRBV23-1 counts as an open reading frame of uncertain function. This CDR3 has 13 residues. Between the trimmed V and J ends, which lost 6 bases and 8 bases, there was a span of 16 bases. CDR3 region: CASSQEQDEEAFF. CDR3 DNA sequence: TGCGCCAGCAGCCAAGAACAGGATGAGGAAGCTTTCTTT.

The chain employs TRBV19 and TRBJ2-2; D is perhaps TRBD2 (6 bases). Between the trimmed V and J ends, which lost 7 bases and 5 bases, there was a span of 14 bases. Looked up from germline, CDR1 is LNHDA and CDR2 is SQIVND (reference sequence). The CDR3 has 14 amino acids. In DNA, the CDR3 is TGTGCCAGTACCCAGCGGGTCTCGACCGGGGAGCTGTTTTTT. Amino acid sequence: CASTQRVSTGELFF.

The CDR3 sequence is CAWSVRRGGEQYF. The CDR3 DNA is TGTGCCTGGAGTGTAAGGCGGGGCGGCGAGCAGTACTTC. This sequence joins TRBV30 and TRBJ2-7, with D possibly TRBD2 on 6 matching bases. Germline assignment: CDR1 GTSNPN and CDR2 SVGIG (reference sequence). V dropped 0 bases and J dropped 6 bases, with 12 bases sitting between them. The CDR3 extends over 13 amino acids.